This entry is about one T cell receptor (beta chain). There is no known antigen for this receptor. Base-call qualities are not available, and no considerably larger clone is one nucleotide away. The reads were generated on an Illumina HiSeq 2500. TCR beta libraries were prepared by quantitative 5'-RACE with molecular barcodes. As for the authors' bioinformatics: Disease-linked TCR variants were identified with a new computational method built on a probabilistic model of VDJ rearrangement. The public reads were run again by TCRdb, first through fastp at Q25 and then through MiXCR, and only productive beta chains were kept. Every CDR3 protein is listed once, alongside the most common genes and DNA of its rows. The V and J calls follow TCRdb's processing rather than the paper's. This sample has approximately 350,000 distinct CDR3 sequences in its table, and under 15% of those were observed once. 0.9% to 1.2% of the sample rests with the top ten.

The sample is drawn from a study of CD8 T cells in ankylosing spondylitis (TCRdb year 2017). As for the study more broadly: The study profiled T cell receptor beta repertoires in healthy donors and ankylosing spondylitis patients to find disease-linked TCR variants. The full study cohort comprised around 23 ankylosing spondylitis patients and over 95 healthy donors. Peripheral blood was sampled, and synovial fluid was additionally collected from ankylosing spondylitis patients.

Overall study results and their limits: The disease-linked clones showed a CD8+ phenotype and occurred at relatively low frequencies in peripheral blood. The disease-linked clones were reported to be significantly enriched in matched synovial fluid samples from ankylosing spondylitis patients. Some TCR beta motif variants had previously been reported in synovial fluid and blood of reactive arthritis patients, which suggested common disease-initiation mechanisms. Blood from ankylosing spondylitis patients appeared to be characterized by a TCR beta motif composed of roughly eight highly homologous amino acid variants.

Trimming at the junction amounts to 6 bases on V and 4 bases on J, and the germline ends lie 21 bases apart. The cysteine opens and the phenylalanine closes a CDR3 of 16 amino acids. The DNA shown is the 48-base CDR3, in frame from base 1. The germline V gene sets CDR1 to ENHRY and CDR2 to SYGVKD. The V gene is TRBV10-3 and the J gene is TRBJ2-5; the D gene is perhaps TRBD2, on 6 matching bases. Sequenced sample: blood, either unsorted or a sorted T cell fraction (not recorded which). The receptor was isolated from a male donor with ankylosing spondylitis or in good health (not recorded which). The encoded CDR3 is CAISLTSLGLGETQYF. In nucleotide form, the sequence is TGTGCCATCAGCCTTACTAGCTTAGGGTTGGGAGAGACCCAGTACTTC.